The 30 T cell receptor beta chains below were found in one sample sequenced in a study of CXCR3-negative and CXCR3-positive naive CD8 T cells (dated by TCRdb to between 2017 and 2020). Sequencer: NextSeq 550. The Human TCR Profiling Kit (MiLaboratory) was used to prepare UMI-labeled 5' RACE TRB cDNA libraries. TCRdb reprocessed the reads and lists each CDR3 protein sequence as a single entry, with no DNA. This sample's table carries 85,000 to 130,000 distinct CDR3 sequences. 0.38% of the sample rests with the top ten. The paper's findings and limits, for the study overall: TRB CDR3s from CXCR3-positive naive cells showed higher hydrophobicity (lower Kidera factor 4), lower energy, and higher strength and volume indices than CXCR3-negative naive cells.

No antigen is known for these receptors. The sample consisted of naive CXCR3+ CD8+ T cells from blood. The sample's cell subset or site label is to be understood as: CD45RO-CCR7+CD27+CD95- naive CD8+ T cells expressing CXCR3 (TNR3+). The receptors derive from a human donor in good health. Some clones in this sample may be carry-over from other donors' samples.

This chain connects TRBV12-3 or TRBV12-4 to TRBJ2-1; TCRdb indicates TRBD2, and absent DNA this call remains unverified. The CDR3 contains 15 residues. The CDR3 region is CASSLETSVYNEQFF.

The chain uses TRBV24-1 and TRBJ2-1; TCRdb calls TRBD2, which cannot be checked without DNA. The length of the CDR3 is 16 residues. From germline, CDR1 is KGHDR and CDR2 SFDVKD. CDR3 loop: CATSDSDSVGYNEQFF.

This sequence joins TRBV6-6 and TRBJ1-1. The CDR3 is made up of 14 amino acids. The germline CDR1 and CDR2 sequences are MNHNY and SVGAGI (reference sequence). This CDR3 reads CASSYPSPNTEAFF.

The V call is TRBV2, the J call TRBJ2-7; the TCRdb D gene call, TRBD1, has no DNA to confirm it. Germline V lookup: CDR1 SNHLY, CDR2 FYNNEI. There are 11 residues in the CDR3. CDR3 amino acids: CASRGPYEQYF.

The V call is TRBV6-5, the J call TRBJ1-1; no DNA is available, so the TRBD1 call from TCRdb remains unchecked. The germline CDR1 and CDR2 sequences are MNHEY and SVGAGI. This CDR3 is built from 14 residues. The chain's CDR3 is CASSYSDQGTEAFF.

The chain has TRBV5-1 and TRBJ1-2; TCRdb selects TRBD1, and the lack of DNA leaves this call unchecked. Germline CDR1 and CDR2: SGHRS and YFSETQ. There are 14 residues in the CDR3. The CDR3 region is CASSLESGSYGYTF.

The chain links TRBV6-2 or TRBV6-3 to TRBJ2-2. Germline CDR1 is MNHEY and CDR2 is SVGEGT. The length of the CDR3 is 11 residues. The CDR3 loop reads CASSYLGELFF.

The V gene is TRBV27, the J gene TRBJ2-2. The germline V gene has CDR1 MNHEY and CDR2 SMNVEV (reference sequence). The CDR3 spans 13 residues. This chain's CDR3 is CASSHPLTGELFF.

The chain is built from TRBV7-7 and TRBJ1-3; absent DNA, TCRdb's TRBD1 call cannot be checked. The CDR3 is 14 residues long. From germline, CDR1 is SSHAT and CDR2 FNYEAQ (reference sequence). The CDR3 sequence is CASSLEGSGNTIYF.

The J gene is TRBJ1-1, the V gene TRBV3-1; the D call of TRBD1 rests on TCRdb alone, since no DNA is present to check it. CDR3 size: 14 residues. CDR1 and CDR2 (germline): LGHDT, YNNKEL (reference sequence). CDR3 region: CASSHTGANTEAFF.

The chain is built from TRBV20-1 and TRBJ2-1; the D call of TRBD1 rests on TCRdb alone, since no DNA is present to check it. This CDR3 contains 16 residues. CDR1 and CDR2 from the germline V gene are DFQATT and SNEGSKA (reference sequence). CDR3 protein: CSARDSGTANYNEQFF.

This rearrangement joins TRBV20-1 to TRBJ2-7; TCRdb designates TRBD1, a call that cannot be tested without DNA. The germline gives CDR1 DFQATT, CDR2 SNEGSKA (reference sequence). The CDR3 covers 15 residues. The CDR3 loop reads CSAREPSGQPYEQYF.

This chain uses TRBV4-1 with TRBJ2-7. The CDR3 totals 14 residues. The germline V gene encodes CDR1 MGHRA and CDR2 YSYEKL. CDR3 loop: CASSQAGSFYEQYF.

The chain uses TRBV5-5 and TRBJ2-5; absent DNA, TCRdb's TRBD2 call cannot be checked. This CDR3 region has 17 residues. Germline CDR1 reads SGHKS; CDR2 reads YYEKEE (reference sequence). The CDR3 loop is CASSRGLAGAHQETQYF.

The V call is TRBV16, the J call TRBJ1-2; TCRdb picks TRBD1, but there is no DNA to check that call. The germline CDR1 and CDR2 sequences are KGHSY and FQNENV. The CDR3 consists of 18 residues. CDR3 region: CASSPFPDRGATNYGYTF.

The rearrangement uses TRBV6-5 and TRBJ1-2; TCRdb's D call of TRBD1 is untestable without DNA. The CDR3 runs 13 residues. Germline V CDR1 and CDR2: MNHEY, SVGAGI. This chain's CDR3 is CASHMSINYGYTF.

The CDR3 is CSARDRISLEAFF. This chain joins TRBV20-1 and TRBJ1-1. The CDR3 length is 13 residues. Germline values: CDR1 DFQATT, CDR2 SNEGSKA (reference sequence).

The chain employs TRBV7-9 and TRBJ1-1. Germline loops: CDR1 SEHNR, CDR2 FQNEAQ (reference sequence). The CDR3 contains 13 residues. This chain's CDR3 is CASSKFVGTEAFF.

CDR3 amino acids: CSARQPRDTAREQYF. The rearrangement joins TRBV20-1 to TRBJ2-7; TCRdb lists TRBD1, though no DNA is available to test this call. The V gene's germline CDR1 is DFQATT and CDR2 SNEGSKA (reference sequence). The CDR3 runs to 15 residues.

The rearrangement uses TRBV28 and TRBJ2-7; the TCRdb D gene call, TRBD1, has no DNA to confirm it. The length of the CDR3 is 15 residues. CDR1 is MDHEN, CDR2 SYDVKM, per germline. The CDR3 spells CASTRDRGRPYEQYF. The full variable domain, with the rest looked up from reference TRBV28 and TRBJ2-7, is DVKVTQSSRYLVKRTGEKVFLECVQDMDHENMFWYRQDPGLGLRLIYFSYDVKMKEKGDIPEGYSVSREKKERFSLILESASTNQTSMYLCASTRDRGRPYEQYFGPGTRLTVT.

CDR3 amino acids: CASSQDLAGPYNEQFF. The chain has TRBV4-2 and TRBJ2-1; TCRdb selects TRBD2, and the lack of DNA leaves this call unchecked. CDR1 and CDR2 (germline): LGHNA, YNFKEQ. The CDR3 length is 16 residues.

The V gene is TRBV30, the J gene TRBJ2-5; TCRdb's D gene call, TRBD2, goes unchecked for lack of DNA. The CDR3 is 12 amino acids. Germline assignment: CDR1 GTSNPN and CDR2 SVGIG (reference sequence). CDR3 amino acids: CAWNSLQETQYF.

This chain links TRBV7-6 with TRBJ1-5. The CDR3 sequence is 14 residues long. Germline CDR1 and CDR2: SGHVS and FNYEAQ. The CDR3: CASSLGHSNQPQHF.

The rearrangement uses TRBV7-2 and TRBJ2-5; without DNA, the TCRdb call of TRBD2 cannot be checked. The CDR3 spans 15 residues. Germline V gives CDR1 SGHTA, CDR2 FQGNSA. The CDR3: CASSSSRRGEETQYF.

The CDR3 sequence is CASSIGGSTEAFF. The J gene is TRBJ1-1, the V gene TRBV19. CDR3 length equals 13 residues. Germline CDR1 reads LNHDA; CDR2 reads SQIVND (reference sequence). Full variable domain (rest looked up from reference TRBV19 and TRBJ1-1): DGGITQSPKYLFRKEGQNVTLSCEQNLNHDAMYWYRQDPGQGLRLIYYSQIVNDFQKGDIAEGYSVSREKKESFPLTVTSAQKNPTAFYLCASSIGGSTEAFFGQGTRLTVV.

J is TRBJ2-3 and V is TRBV28; TCRdb calls TRBD2, which cannot be checked without DNA. CDR1 and CDR2 from the germline V gene are MDHEN and SYDVKM. The CDR3 runs to 17 residues. CDR3 in amino acids: CASRTQAFSLDPDTQYF.

The chain links TRBV7-3 to TRBJ2-2; TCRdb's D gene call, TRBD1, goes unchecked for lack of DNA. Germline assignment: CDR1 SGHTA and CDR2 FQGTGA. This CDR3 contains 16 residues. The chain's CDR3 is CASSLMSGDVAGELFF.

This chain uses TRBV5-4 with TRBJ2-2; TCRdb's D call of TRBD2 is untestable without DNA. The CDR3 covers 14 residues. Germline V gene data show CDR1 as SGHNT and CDR2 as YYREEE (reference sequence). The chain's CDR3 is CASSSGAYTGELFF.

The rearrangement joins TRBV7-2 to TRBJ1-1; no DNA is available, so the TRBD1 call from TCRdb remains unchecked. CDR1 and CDR2 from the germline V gene are SGHTA and FQGNSA. The CDR3 runs 15 residues. The CDR3 loop reads CASTQGGDMNTEAFF.

The chain employs TRBV11-2 and TRBJ1-1. The CDR3 extends over 15 amino acids. The germline V gene has CDR1 SGHAT and CDR2 FQNNGV. CDR3 protein: CASSLGSNMNTEAFF.